Sequencing of this T cell receptor beta chain was carried out in a study of T cell responses to AZD1222 COVID-19 vaccine. CDR1 MGHRA and CDR2 YSYEKL come from the germline V gene. There are 14 residues in the CDR3. V gave up 4 bases and J gave up 7 bases, with 14 bases separating them. The assay was immunoSEQ multiplex PCR, and TCRdb's table has in-frame clones only and misses some. The sample contains more than 70,000 clones, approximately 90% of which appear only once. The rearrangement uses TRBV4-1 and TRBJ2-1; D is possibly TRBD1 (6 bases). The TCR was taken from an adult who received the AZD1222 COVID-19 vaccine. This specimen consisted of peripheral blood, obtained 28 days after the second AZD1222 dose. CDR3 residues: CASSLGGEGNEQFF. CDR3 bases: TGCGCCAGCAGCCTTGGGGGCGAGGGGAATGAGCAGTTCTTC.